This entry lists 21 T cell receptor beta chains sequenced from one sample in a study of blood T cell repertoires in COVID-19. The assay was immunoSEQ multiplex PCR, and TCRdb's table has in-frame clones only and misses some. In the table there are about 170,000 clones, more than 70% of which are singletons. Specimen: peripheral blood. The source of these receptors is an older woman who had recovered from COVID-19.

This chain links TRBV6-6 with TRBJ2-7; 10 nucleotides line up with TRBD1. The CDR3 sequence is 16 residues long. The germline CDR1 and CDR2 sequences are MNHNY and SVGAGI (reference sequence). V shed 7 bases, J shed 2 bases, and the junction held 11 bases outside the gene matches. Here the CDR3 DNA reads TGTGCCAGCAACCTAGGTGGGGGGACAGGGGCCTACGAGCAGTACTTC. Protein sequence: CASNLGGGTGAYEQYF.

The rearrangement links TRBV5-5 to TRBJ1-2, with 9 bases fitting TRBD1. From germline, CDR1 is SGHKS and CDR2 YYEKEE (reference sequence). CDR3 length: 14 amino acids. The V gene end was trimmed by 2 bases and the J gene end by 8 bases; junction bases not matched to a gene: 7. CDR3 amino acids: CASSLNRGRRGYTF. CDR3 bases: TGTGCCAGCAGCTTAAACAGGGGGCGGAGAGGCTACACCTTC.

The rearrangement uses TRBV6-6 and TRBJ1-1, with D maybe TRBD1 (6 bases). Germline CDR1 and CDR2: MNHNY and SVGAGI (reference sequence). V was trimmed by 4 bases and J by 11 bases, leaving 14 bases between them. CDR3 length: 12 residues. The chain's CDR3 is CASSLQGLRAFF. DNA of the CDR3: TGTGCCAGCAGTTTACAGGGTCTCCGGGCTTTCTTT.

V and J are TRBV6-1 and TRBJ2-1; perhaps TRBD2 as D (6 bases). Germline V gives CDR1 MNHNS, CDR2 SASEGT. Trimming shortened V by 2 bases and J by 5 bases, and 16 bases separated the two germline ends. The CDR3 totals 16 residues. CDR3 sequence (DNA): TGTGCCAGCAGTGAATGGGGGGTAGCGGATGACAATGAGCAGTTCTTC. Its protein is CASSEWGVADDNEQFF.

This chain joins TRBV6-1 and TRBJ1-4; a possible D gene is TRBD1 (5 bases). CDR1 is MNHNS, CDR2 SASEGT, per germline. CDR3 length equals 14 residues. Trimming stripped 1 base from V and 8 bases from J, with 11 bases between. The CDR3 sequence is CASSEGAGWEKLFF. The DNA of the CDR3 is TGTGCCAGCAGTGAAGGGGCAGGGTGGGAAAAACTGTTTTTT.

V is TRBV5-1 and J is TRBJ2-3; maybe TRBD1 (5 bases). The CDR3 contains 16 residues. V was shortened by 4 bases and J by 1 base, with 16 bases between the two germline ends. Germline V gives CDR1 SGHRS, CDR2 YFSETQ. The CDR3 sequence is CASSPTQVRGTDTQYF. The CDR3 nucleotides are TGCGCCAGCAGCCCAACACAGGTTAGGGGCACAGATACGCAGTATTTT.

V and J are TRBV6-5 and TRBJ2-3, with no clear D. The CDR3 loop spans 12 amino acids. In germline, CDR1 is MNHEY, CDR2 SVGAGI. With 7 bases removed from V and 0 bases from J, the gap between germline ends came to 5 bases. The CDR3 loop reads CASTLSTDTQYF. CDR3 DNA: TGTGCCAGCACCCTGAGCACAGATACGCAGTATTTT.

The V and J genes are TRBV27 and TRBJ1-1; the match to TRBD1 covers 8 bases. The germline CDR1 and CDR2 sequences are MNHEY and SMNVEV (reference sequence). The V segment lost 5 bases and the J segment 0 bases; nucleotides outside the gene matches: 5. The CDR3 consists of 15 residues. The CDR3 region is CASSPRTGMNTEAFF. The CDR3 region has the DNA TGTGCCAGCAGTCCCCGGACAGGGATGAACACTGAAGCTTTCTTT.

This chain joins TRBV6-2 or TRBV6-3 and TRBJ1-5, with TRBD1 matching 7 bases. CDR3 length equals 15 residues. Germline CDR1 MNHEY, CDR2 SVGEGT. V lost 5 bases and J lost 5; bases outside the gene matches: 9. The CDR3 sequence: CASSLPVRGDQPQHF. The CDR3, as DNA: TGTGCCAGCAGTCTTCCAGTCAGGGGGGATCAGCCCCAGCATTTT.

The V gene is TRBV7-2, the J gene TRBJ2-5; D ambiguous. This CDR3 spans 14 amino acids. CDR1 and CDR2 from the germline V gene are SGHTA and FQGNSA. The V end was cut by 1 base, the J end by 3 bases, with 9 bases between. This CDR3 reads CASSLELAEETQYF. The CDR3 nucleotides are TGTGCCAGCAGCTTAGAATTGGCAGAAGAGACCCAGTACTTC.

The chain recombines TRBV30 with TRBJ2-7; 9 nucleotides agree with TRBD1. The CDR3 has 18 amino acids. Germline CDR1 is GTSNPN and CDR2 is SVGIG (reference sequence). The ends lost 0 bases at V and 0 bases at J; junction bases unmatched: 12. The CDR3 sequence: CAWSVSFWTGDRSYEQYF. As DNA, the CDR3 is TGTGCCTGGAGTGTGAGCTTCTGGACAGGGGACCGCTCCTACGAGCAGTACTTC.

CDR3: CASSSGTGSRGYGYTF. DNA of the CDR3: TGTGCCAGCAGTTCCGGGACAGGGAGCCGGGGCTATGGCTACACCTTC. This rearrangement joins TRBV27 to TRBJ1-2; TRBD1 matches at 9 bases. Trimming cost V 4 bases and J 4 bases; bases outside gene matches: 10. Germline CDR1 MNHEY, CDR2 SMNVEV (reference sequence). The CDR3 runs 16 residues.

This chain joins TRBV5-4 and TRBJ2-3; the match to TRBD2 covers 9 bases. This CDR3 region has 12 residues. Germline CDR1 is SGHNT and CDR2 is YYREEE (reference sequence). J gave up 12 bases and V 3 bases, and 5 bases lay outside the gene matches. CDR3 sequence: CASSSSGLAQYF. CDR3 coding DNA: TGTGCCAGCAGCTCCTCGGGACTAGCCCAGTATTTT.

The J gene is TRBJ2-5, the V gene TRBV5-5, with D perhaps matching TRBD2 (6 bases). Trimming removed 4 bases from V and 1 base from J, with 20 bases in between. The germline V gene encodes CDR1 SGHKS and CDR2 YYEKEE (reference sequence). The CDR3 length is 17 residues. The CDR3 protein is CASSPRRGTGTQETQYF. The CDR3 bases are TGTGCCAGCAGCCCACGCCGGGGGACTGGGACCCAAGAGACCCAGTACTTC.

CDR3 residues: CASSLALRANTEAFF. As DNA, the CDR3 is TGTGCCAGCAGCTTGGCCTTGCGGGCGAACACTGAAGCTTTCTTT. The chain is built from TRBV5-5 and TRBJ1-1; D uncertain. CDR1 is SGHKS, CDR2 YYEKEE, per germline (reference sequence). CDR3 length equals 15 residues. Trimming left V 0 bases short and J 1 base short, with 10 bases between.

The chain uses TRBV27 and TRBJ1-6; D is uncertain. The CDR3 has 16 residues. Germline V gene sequence: CDR1 MNHEY, CDR2 SMNVEV (reference sequence). V was clipped by 6 bases and J by 0 bases, with 12 bases between them. CDR3 bases: TGTGCCAGCAGCGTCGTTGGGCGCTCCTATAATTCACCCCTCCACTTT. Translation: CASSVVGRSYNSPLHF.

This chain connects TRBV10-3 to TRBJ2-7; 8 bases are a match to TRBD2. Germline CDR1 is ENHRY and CDR2 is SYGVKD. V was clipped by 10 bases and J by 0 bases; unmatched bases: 14. The CDR3 length is 16 residues. CDR3 in amino acids: CATKLADPTNSYEQYF. CDR3 DNA sequence: TGTGCCACCAAACTAGCGGACCCTACCAACTCCTACGAGCAGTACTTC.

The V gene is TRBV12-3 or TRBV12-4, the J gene TRBJ1-2; D uncertain. There are 12 residues in the CDR3. Trimming pared 3 bases from V and 7 bases from J, leaving 9 bases between. The DNA for the CDR3 is TGTGCCAGCAGTTTTAGAGGCGGTGGCTACACCTTC. This sequence encodes CASSFRGGGYTF.

This clone was seen a single time. In DNA, the CDR3 is TGCGCCAGCAGCCTGGACTCCCTCTACGAGCAGTACTTC. This translates into CASSLDSLYEQYF. V is TRBV4-1 and J is TRBJ2-7; the D gene is possibly TRBD2 (5 bases). Germline values: CDR1 MGHRA, CDR2 YSYEKL. CDR3 length: 13 residues. The V end was cut by 4 bases, the J end by 3 bases, with 10 bases between.

The rearrangement joins TRBV7-8 to TRBJ2-2; 8 bases are a match to TRBD2. Germline V gene sequence: CDR1 SGHVS, CDR2 FQNEAQ. V gave up 3 bases and J gave up 1 base; unmatched junction bases: 4. The CDR3 length is 16 residues. CDR3 DNA sequence: TGTGCCAGCAGCTTTGGGACTAGGGGGAACACCGGGGAGCTGTTTTTT. Translation: CASSFGTRGNTGELFF.

This clone was picked up many times. This chain links TRBV9 with TRBJ2-2, with 7 bases lining up with TRBD1. CDR1 is SGDLS, CDR2 YYNGEE, per germline. This CDR3 is built from 13 residues. The V segment lost 4 bases and the J segment 6 bases; nucleotides outside the gene matches: 3. CDR3 in DNA: TGTGCCAGCAGCTCTAGGGGGCCCGGGGAGCTGTTTTTT. This translates into CASSSRGPGELFF. Complete variable domain (other parts from reference TRBV9 and TRBJ2-2): DSGVTQTPKHLITATGQRVTLRCSPRSGDLSVYWYQQSLDQGLQFLIQYYNGEERAKGNILERFSAQQFPDLHSELNLSSLELGDSALYFCASSSRGPGELFFGEGSRLTVL.